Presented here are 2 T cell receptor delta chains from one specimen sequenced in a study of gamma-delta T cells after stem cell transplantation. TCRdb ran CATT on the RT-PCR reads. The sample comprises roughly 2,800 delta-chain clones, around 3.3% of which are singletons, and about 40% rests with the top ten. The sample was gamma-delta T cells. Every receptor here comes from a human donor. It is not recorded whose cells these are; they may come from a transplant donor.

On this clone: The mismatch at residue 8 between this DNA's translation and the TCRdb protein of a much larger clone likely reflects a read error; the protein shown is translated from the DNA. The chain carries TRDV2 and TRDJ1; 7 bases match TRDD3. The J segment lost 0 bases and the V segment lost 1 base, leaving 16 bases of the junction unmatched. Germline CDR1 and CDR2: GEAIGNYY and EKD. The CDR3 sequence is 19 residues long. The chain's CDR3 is CACDTVLVDTKGHTDKLIF. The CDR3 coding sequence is TGTGCCTGTGACACTGTTCTGGTGGATACGAAGGGCCACACCGATAAACTCATCTTT.

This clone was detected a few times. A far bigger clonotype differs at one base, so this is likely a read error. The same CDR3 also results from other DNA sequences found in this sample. CDR3 residues: CACQPLRGTGGQSYTDKLIF. The CDR3 bases are TGTGCCTGTCAACCCCTGAGGGGAACTGGGGGCCAATCGTACACCGATAAACTCATCTTT. The rearrangement uses TRDV2 and TRDJ1; 8 bases fit TRDD3. Trimming took 6 bases from V and 0 from J; bases not matched to a gene: 23. The CDR3 is 20 residues long. CDR1 is GEAIGNYY, CDR2 EKD, per germline.